This T cell receptor beta chain was observed in a study of T cells after posttransplantation cyclophosphamide. The CDR3 is made up of 14 amino acids. Trimming removed 3 bases at V and 6 bases at J, with 14 bases between. From germline, CDR1 is LGHNT and CDR2 FRNRAP. Busulfan-fludarabine conditioning, marrow transplant, and cyclophosphamide on days +3 and +4 were administered. Assay: immunoSEQ multiplex PCR; the TCRdb copy retains only in-frame clones and omits some. The profile covers approximately 39,000 clones, with approximately 78% appearing a single time and about 7.6% taken by the ten largest. This specimen was CD4+ T cells sorted from blood, taken roughly 2,000 days after a stem cell transplant with posttransplant cyclophosphamide. The chain is built from TRBV12-5 and TRBJ1-1; perhaps TRBD1 as D (5 bases). The sequence was collected from a female patient in her 40s who received an allogeneic stem cell transplant from a related donor, was CMV-positive, and had no GVHD. A share of the T cells may be of graft donor origin. In DNA form, the CDR3 reads TGTGCTAGTGGTTTAGGGGATCCGGCCGCTGAAGCTTTCTTT. This sequence encodes CASGLGDPAAEAFF. Supplemented by reference TRBV12-5 and TRBJ1-1, the full variable domain reads DARVTQTPRHKVTEMGQEVTMRCQPILGHNTVFWYRQTMMQGLELLAYFRNRAPLDDSGMPKDRFSAEMPDATLATLKIQPSEPRDSAVYFCASGLGDPAAEAFFGQGTRLTVV.